Listed below are T cell receptor beta chains from one sample, sequenced in a study of cytomegalovirus exposure and HLA in healthy donors. The data were produced by immunoSEQ multiplex PCR, yet TCRdb's version contains in-frame clones alone and is incomplete. The top ten hold roughly 2.1% of the sample, which has under 200,000 clones, around 77% seen once. What was sequenced was PBMCs. The receptors were sampled from a young woman in good health and CMV-seropositive. Each CDR3 is given with its conserved first and last residue. The D gene is left open where the match is weak. Where a row states a size, it is once, few, many or the class of an expanded clone; other rows omit it.

clone size: -; J gene: TRBJ2-3; D gene: TRBD1; V gene: TRBV5-1; CDR3 DNA: TGCGCCAGCAGCCCGATGACAGGGATCGCAGATACGCAGTATTTT; CDR3 protein: CASSPMTGIADTQYF
clone size: -; J gene: TRBJ2-7; D gene: -; V gene: TRBV21-1; CDR3 DNA: TGTGCCAGCAGCAAAGAGCCTCGGCAGGGTGTTTACGAGCAGTACTTC; CDR3 protein: CASSKEPRQGVYEQYF
clone size: -; J gene: TRBJ2-1; D gene: -; V gene: TRBV4-3; CDR3 DNA: TGCGCCAGCAGCCAAGATTCCGACAGCTCCTACAATGAGCAGTTCTTC; CDR3 protein: CASSQDSDSSYNEQFF
clone size: -; J gene: TRBJ1-1; D gene: -; V gene: TRBV6-1; CDR3 DNA: TGTGCCACCAGAACTGCCCCGTATGCTTTCTTT; CDR3 protein: CATRTAPYAFF
clone size: -; J gene: TRBJ1-1; D gene: TRBD1; V gene: TRBV19; CDR3 DNA: TGTGCCAGTAGTACCCGGACAGGGCCAAACACTGAAGCTTTCTTT; CDR3 protein: CASSTRTGPNTEAFF
clone size: -; J gene: TRBJ2-3; D gene: TRBD2; V gene: TRBV2; CDR3 DNA: TGTGCCAGCAGTCCTCCGGGGGGAGTCACAGATACGCAGTATTTT; CDR3 protein: CASSPPGGVTDTQYF
clone size: -; J gene: TRBJ2-7; D gene: TRBD1; V gene: TRBV5-1; CDR3 DNA: TGCGCCAGCAGCTTGGGGACAGGGGTTTCCTACGAGCAGTACTTC; CDR3 protein: CASSLGTGVSYEQYF
clone size: -; J gene: TRBJ1-3; D gene: -; V gene: TRBV7-8; CDR3 DNA: TGTGCCAGCAGCATTACAGCGGGTGGAAACACCATATATTTT; CDR3 protein: CASSITAGGNTIYF
clone size: few; J gene: TRBJ2-1; D gene: TRBD2; V gene: TRBV6-4; CDR3 DNA: TGTGCCAGCAGTGACGGGACTAGCGGGGGAAATGAGCAGTTCTTC; CDR3 protein: CASSDGTSGGNEQFF
clone size: -; J gene: TRBJ2-7; D gene: -; V gene: TRBV7-8; CDR3 DNA: TGTGCCAGCAGCTTAGTTTCCGACGGGACCTACGAGCAGTACTTC; CDR3 protein: CASSLVSDGTYEQYF
clone size: -; J gene: TRBJ1-1; D gene: -; V gene: TRBV27; CDR3 DNA: TGTGCCAGCAGCATTAATGGCGGGGCTGAAGCTTTCTTT; CDR3 protein: CASSINGGAEAFF
clone size: -; J gene: TRBJ1-2; D gene: -; V gene: TRBV29-1; CDR3 DNA: TGCAGCGTTGAGGTGGGGGCTGGTGGTAGCTATGGCTACACCTTC; CDR3 protein: CSVEVGAGGSYGYTF
clone size: -; J gene: TRBJ1-1; D gene: -; V gene: TRBV30; CDR3 DNA: TGTGCCTGGGATAGGGGAGGCACCCACACTGAAGCTTTCTTT; CDR3 protein: CAWDRGGTHTEAFF
clone size: few; J gene: TRBJ2-2; D gene: TRBD1; V gene: TRBV19; CDR3 DNA: TGTGCCAGTAGCCAGAACAGGGGGCCGGACACCGGGGAGCTGTTTTTT; CDR3 protein: CASSQNRGPDTGELFF
clone size: -; J gene: TRBJ2-5; D gene: -; V gene: TRBV28; CDR3 DNA: TGTGCCAGCAGTTTATGGGGGAAAGGAAGGGGACAAGAGACCCAGTACTTC; CDR3 protein: CASSLWGKGRGQETQYF
clone size: -; J gene: TRBJ1-2; D gene: TRBD1; V gene: TRBV7-2; CDR3 DNA: TGTGCCAGCAGCTTAGAACCCAGGGGGTATGGCTACACCTTC; CDR3 protein: CASSLEPRGYGYTF
clone size: -; J gene: TRBJ2-1; D gene: TRBD1; V gene: TRBV4-3; CDR3 DNA: TGCGCCAGCAGCCGACTGACAGGGGGGGACTCTGGCGATGAGCAGTTCTTC; CDR3 protein: CASSRLTGGDSGDEQFF
clone size: -; J gene: TRBJ2-2; D gene: -; V gene: TRBV29-1; CDR3 DNA: TGCAGCGTTGAAAATGACAGGCGCACCGGGGAGCTGTTTTTT; CDR3 protein: CSVENDRRTGELFF
clone size: many; J gene: TRBJ1-2; D gene: TRBD1; V gene: TRBV6-6; CDR3 DNA: TGTGCCAGCAGTTCTTCCCGGGACAGGCCGAACTATGGCTACACCTTC; CDR3 protein: CASSSSRDRPNYGYTF
clone size: -; J gene: TRBJ1-6; D gene: -; V gene: TRBV5-1; CDR3 DNA: TGCGCCAGCAGCTTGGAGAGTGGAGGAGTAAATTCACCCCTCCACTTT; CDR3 protein: CASSLESGGVNSPLHF
clone size: -; J gene: TRBJ2-2; D gene: TRBD2; V gene: TRBV7-2; CDR3 DNA: TGTGCCAGCAGCTTGACTAGCGGGGCTCTCACCGGGGAGCTGTTTTTT; CDR3 protein: CASSLTSGALTGELFF
clone size: -; J gene: TRBJ2-7; D gene: -; V gene: TRBV6-5; CDR3 DNA: TGTGCCAGCAGCCCTCTTTCGACCGGGGAGCAGTACTTC; CDR3 protein: CASSPLSTGEQYF
clone size: once; J gene: TRBJ1-2; D gene: -; V gene: TRBV7-2; CDR3 DNA: TGTGCCAGCAGCTTAGCCGGGTCAAATGGCTACACCTTC; CDR3 protein: CASSLAGSNGYTF
clone size: -; J gene: TRBJ2-1; D gene: -; V gene: TRBV5-5; CDR3 DNA: TGTGCCAGCAGCTTGGGGACAGGGACTAACAACTTATACAATGAGCAGTTCTTC; CDR3 protein: CASSLGTGTNNLYNEQFF
clone size: -; J gene: TRBJ2-1; D gene: -; V gene: TRBV4-3; CDR3 DNA: TGCGCCAGCAGCCAAGATGGCTGGCGGGATGAGCAGTTCTTC; CDR3 protein: CASSQDGWRDEQFF
clone size: once; J gene: TRBJ1-2; D gene: -; V gene: TRBV6-5; CDR3 DNA: TGTGCCAGCAGTTACTCCCGGGGGGTTAACTATGGCTACACCTTC; CDR3 protein: CASSYSRGVNYGYTF
clone size: -; J gene: TRBJ2-1; D gene: -; V gene: TRBV2; CDR3 DNA: TGTGCCAGCAGTGAAACAACGAGGTGGGTTCACAATGAGCAGTTCTTC; CDR3 protein: CASSETTRWVHNEQFF
clone size: -; J gene: TRBJ2-1; D gene: -; V gene: TRBV7-6; CDR3 DNA: TGTGCCAGCAGCCTGAACGAACTAGTTGATGAGCAGTTCTTC; CDR3 protein: CASSLNELVDEQFF
clone size: -; J gene: TRBJ1-4; D gene: TRBD1; V gene: TRBV5-1; CDR3 DNA: TGCGCCAGCAGCCCGACAGGGGCGGGAGAAAAACTGTTTTTT; CDR3 protein: CASSPTGAGEKLFF
clone size: few; J gene: TRBJ2-3; D gene: TRBD2; V gene: TRBV27; CDR3 DNA: TGTGCCAGCAGTCAACAGGGAGCGGGAGCCAGCACAGATACGCAGTATTTT; CDR3 protein: CASSQQGAGASTDTQYF
clone size: -; J gene: TRBJ1-2; D gene: TRBD1; V gene: TRBV6-1; CDR3 DNA: TGTGCCAGCAGGGGGACAGTTAACTATGGCTACACCTTC; CDR3 protein: CASRGTVNYGYTF
clone size: -; J gene: TRBJ1-2; D gene: -; V gene: TRBV29-1; CDR3 DNA: TGCAGCGTCGCGACAGAACTTAACTATGGCTACACCTTC; CDR3 protein: CSVATELNYGYTF
clone size: -; J gene: TRBJ2-7; D gene: -; V gene: TRBV6-1; CDR3 DNA: TGTGCCAGCATGAAGTGGGGCAACCCCTCCTACGAGCAGTACTTC; CDR3 protein: CASMKWGNPSYEQYF
clone size: -; J gene: TRBJ2-7; D gene: TRBD2; V gene: TRBV5-1; CDR3 DNA: TGCGCCAGCACCGGAGCCCATGCCGGGACTAGCAGCTACGAGCAGTACTTC; CDR3 protein: CASTGAHAGTSSYEQYF
clone size: -; J gene: TRBJ1-4; D gene: -; V gene: TRBV30; CDR3 DNA: TGTGCCTGGAGGGGGAGGGGGGGCGGCACTAATGAAAAACTGTTTTTT; CDR3 protein: CAWRGRGGGTNEKLFF
clone size: -; J gene: TRBJ2-6; D gene: TRBD1; V gene: TRBV5-5; CDR3 DNA: TGTGCCAGCAGCTCTACAGGGGCATTGGGGGCCAACGTCCTGACTTTC; CDR3 protein: CASSSTGALGANVLTF
clone size: -; J gene: TRBJ1-1; D gene: TRBD1; V gene: TRBV18; CDR3 DNA: TGTGCCAGCCGGGACAGGGTCACTGAAGCTTTCTTT; CDR3 protein: CASRDRVTEAFF
clone size: -; J gene: TRBJ2-2; D gene: -; V gene: TRBV27; CDR3 DNA: TGTGCCAGCAGTTCTCAGGAGCGGGTGAACACCGGGGAGCTGTTTTTT; CDR3 protein: CASSSQERVNTGELFF
clone size: -; J gene: TRBJ2-1; D gene: TRBD2; V gene: TRBV5-1; CDR3 DNA: TGCGCCAGCAGCCCGGAGCTAGCGGGGGGCTACAATGAGCAGTTCTTC; CDR3 protein: CASSPELAGGYNEQFF
clone size: few; J gene: TRBJ2-3; D gene: -; V gene: TRBV4-1; CDR3 DNA: TGCGCCAGCAGCCAAGACTGGCCCAGACTAGTAGTAGATACGCAGTATTTT; CDR3 protein: CASSQDWPRLVVDTQYF
clone size: -; J gene: TRBJ1-2; D gene: -; V gene: TRBV19; CDR3 DNA: TGTGCCGTAAAGACAGGACTTAACTATGGCTACACCTTC; CDR3 protein: CAVKTGLNYGYTF
clone size: -; J gene: TRBJ2-7; D gene: TRBD1; V gene: TRBV29-1; CDR3 DNA: TGCAGCGTTGACAACGCCGATACAGGGGGAAGCTACGAGCAGTACTTC; CDR3 protein: CSVDNADTGGSYEQYF
clone size: -; J gene: TRBJ2-3; D gene: TRBD2; V gene: TRBV7-2; CDR3 DNA: TGTGCCAGCAGCCCGAGCGGGGGGATCGGGGATACGCAGTATTTT; CDR3 protein: CASSPSGGIGDTQYF
clone size: -; J gene: TRBJ1-5; D gene: TRBD1; V gene: TRBV28; CDR3 DNA: TGTGCCAGCAGCATCACAGGGGGCTTCAATCAGCCCCAGCATTTT; CDR3 protein: CASSITGGFNQPQHF
clone size: -; J gene: TRBJ2-1; D gene: TRBD2; V gene: TRBV25-1; CDR3 DNA: TGTGCCAGCAGTGATAGCGGGAGGGTGTCCTACAATGAGCAGTTCTTC; CDR3 protein: CASSDSGRVSYNEQFF
clone size: -; J gene: TRBJ1-2; D gene: -; V gene: TRBV21-1; CDR3 DNA: TGTGCCAGCAGCTCGGGACAGGGGCGAGGGGCCAACTATGGCTACACCTTC; CDR3 protein: CASSSGQGRGANYGYTF